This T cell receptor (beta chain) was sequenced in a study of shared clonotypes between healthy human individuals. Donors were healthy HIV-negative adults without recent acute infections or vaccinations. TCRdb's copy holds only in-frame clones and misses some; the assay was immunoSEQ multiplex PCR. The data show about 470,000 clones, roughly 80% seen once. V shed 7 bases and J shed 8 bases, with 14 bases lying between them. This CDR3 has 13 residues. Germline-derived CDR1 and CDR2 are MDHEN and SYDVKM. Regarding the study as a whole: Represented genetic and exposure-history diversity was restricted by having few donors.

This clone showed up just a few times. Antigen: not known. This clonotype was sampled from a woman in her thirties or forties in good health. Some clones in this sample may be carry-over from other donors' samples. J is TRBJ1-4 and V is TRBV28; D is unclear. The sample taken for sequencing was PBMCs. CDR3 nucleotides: TGTGCCAGCACCACGAGGCCGGAGGAAAAACTGTTTTTT. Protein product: CASTTRPEEKLFF.